The clone carrying this T cell receptor (beta chain) was picked up one time. Its antigen is not identified. After removal of 7 bases from V and 9 bases from J, the junction contained 12 bases not matched to a gene. The CDR3 is made up of 15 amino acids. Germline V gene lookup returns CDR1 MNHNS and CDR2 SASEGT. The PCR was carried out with 60 Vbeta primers and 13 Jbeta primers. Clones were read by immunoSEQ multiplex PCR, and TCRdb kept only the in-frame ones, dropping some. The table has about 160,000 clones, roughly 85% seen once. These data originate in a study of cytomegalovirus exposure and HLA in healthy donors. Whole-study findings and limits: It was likely that a cluster of highly shared sequence variants was a sequencing artifact. Reported performance of the classifier showed diagnosis of cytomegalovirus status with high specificity and sensitivity.

The specimen was PBMCs. The chain recombines TRBV6-1 with TRBJ2-1; 10 bases are shared with TRBD2. This receptor was taken from a man between 35 and 55 years old in good health and CMV-seronegative. CDR3 DNA: TGTGCCAGCACCCGACAGGGGACTAGCGATAGTGAGCAGTTCTTC. Its translation: CASTRQGTSDSEQFF.